One and the same sample provided the 2 T cell receptor beta chains below, sequenced in a study of CD8+ T cells in alopecia areata. Researchers took lesional scalp punch biopsies and peripheral blood from people who were alopecia areata patients. cDNA serving as the sequencing template came from extracted, reverse transcribed RNA. Only in-frame clones appear in the TCRdb table, and some are missing; sequencing was by immunoSEQ multiplex PCR. The data contain 9,000 to 15,000 clones, under 65% of them singletons. The sequencing input was skin. These receptors came from a human donor with alopecia areata.

This clone occurred a few times. Here the CDR3 DNA reads TGTGCCAGCAGCTTAGGATCTCCCCCGGAGACCCAGTACTTC. Its translation: CASSLGSPPETQYF. The rearrangement uses TRBV7-2 and TRBJ2-5; D is unclear. V was shortened by 1 base and J by 5 bases, with 11 bases between the two germline ends. Germline CDR1 and CDR2: SGHTA and FQGNSA. This CDR3 spans 14 amino acids.

This clone was seen a handful of times. V gene TRBV6-6 combines with J gene TRBJ2-1; a possible D gene is TRBD1 (5 bases). Deletions cut 5 bases from V and 10 bases from J, with 15 bases between. This CDR3 spans 13 amino acids. In germline, CDR1 is MNHNY, CDR2 SVGAGI (reference sequence). The CDR3 region is CASSRSSGWEQFF. CDR3 DNA: TGTGCCAGCAGTAGATCTTCAGGGTGGGAGCAGTTCTTC.